This TCR beta chain was identified in a study of identical twins. This clonotype was counted ten times or more. MiXCR, run by TCRdb on the 5' RACE reads, gives a single entry per CDR3 protein. In the table there are 250,000 to 350,000 distinct CDR3 sequences, around 8.8% of which are singletons. The CDR3 sequence is 13 residues long. The V gene lost 3 bases and the J gene lost 10 bases, with 13 bases spanning the gap. These data were likewise used in another study, on yellow fever vaccine responses in identical twins.

Sequenced: memory (CD45RO+) T cells sorted from blood. The chain links TRBV12-3 or TRBV12-4 to TRBJ2-1; a possible D gene is TRBD2 (5 bases). The sequence was collected from a woman aged 18-29 years in good health. The CDR3 DNA reads TGTGCCAGCAGTTTTCAGGACTGGGTAGAGCAGTTCTTC. Translation gives CASSFQDWVEQFF.